Listed here are 32 T cell receptor beta chains from one sample, sequenced in a study of blood T cell repertoires in COVID-19. Sequencing was performed with immunoSEQ multiplex PCR; in TCRdb, only in-frame clones are kept and a portion is missing. The table shows 130,000 to 150,000 clones, with 81% occurring only once. Sequencing was carried out using peripheral blood. The origin of the receptors is a human donor with acute or convalescent COVID-19. The donor label of this sample is uncertain.

The chain couples TRBV30 to TRBJ1-1; 8 nucleotides line up with TRBD1. The CDR3 has 12 amino acids. Unmatched junction bases numbered 1, after V lost 5 bases and J lost 2 bases. CDR1 is GTSNPN and CDR2 is SVGIG in the germline V gene (reference sequence). The CDR3 bases are TGTGCCTGGGGACAGGGTAACACTGAAGCTTTCTTT. This codes for CAWGQGNTEAFF.

The rearrangement uses TRBV7-9 and TRBJ1-4; D remains unclear. Trimming took off 3 bases at V and 5 bases at J, with 4 bases between the two ends. The germline CDR1 and CDR2 sequences are SEHNR and FQNEAQ (reference sequence). The CDR3 is 12 residues long. The CDR3: CASSFPNEKLFF. The CDR3 DNA reads as TGTGCCAGCAGCTTCCCAAATGAAAAACTGTTTTTT.

The rearrangement uses TRBV28 and TRBJ2-3; D call uncertain. Germline V gene sequence: CDR1 MDHEN, CDR2 SYDVKM. The ends were cut back, 6 bases at V and 3 bases at J, with 19 bases in the middle. The length of the CDR3 is 16 residues. The CDR3 DNA is TGTGCCAGCAGCCCTATCCCCCCTCTCTCGACAGATACGCAGTATTTT. Translation gives CASSPIPPLSTDTQYF.

The genes are TRBV3-1 (or the pseudogene TRBV3-2) and TRBJ1-2, with 10 nucleotides matching TRBD1. V was pared by 7 bases and J by 4 bases, with 6 bases of the junction left unmatched. This CDR3 is 14 amino acids long. Germline CDR1 reads LGHDT; CDR2 reads YNNKEL (reference sequence). CDR3 loop: CASTRDRGGYGYTF. The CDR3 DNA sequence: TGTGCCAGCACTCGGGACAGGGGCGGCTATGGCTACACCTTC.

The rearrangement links TRBV15 to TRBJ2-3; the match to TRBD2 covers 9 bases. V dropped 2 bases and J dropped 4; count of bases not matched to a gene: 7. In germline, CDR1 is LNHNV, CDR2 YYDKDF (reference sequence). This CDR3 has 16 amino acids. CDR3 nucleotide sequence: TGTGCCACCAGCAGATCTGCGGGGGGGCGAGCAGATACGCAGTATTTT. Translation: CATSRSAGGRADTQYF.

This chain uses TRBV5-5 with TRBJ2-2; D unclear. Germline CDR1 is SGHKS and CDR2 is YYEKEE (reference sequence). The V and J ends lost 4 bases and 7 bases respectively, with 11 bases between them. The CDR3 runs to 13 residues. The CDR3 coding sequence is TGTGCCAGCAGCCTGCAGGCCAACGGGGAGCTGTTTTTT. Translating gives CASSLQANGELFF.

The rearrangement links TRBV18 to TRBJ2-1, with TRBD2 matching over 15 bases. J gave up 2 bases and V 2 bases, and 1 base lay outside the gene matches. This CDR3 contains 17 residues. Germline values: CDR1 KGHSH, CDR2 LQKENI. Written as DNA, the CDR3 is TGTGCCAGCTCACCAAGGACTAGCGGGGGGGCCTACAATGAGCAGTTCTTC. Residues: CASSPRTSGGAYNEQFF.

In this sample, this clone turned up once. The chain joins TRBV15 to TRBJ2-7; TRBD1 matches 8 bases. The germline V gene encodes CDR1 LNHNV and CDR2 YYDKDF (reference sequence). CDR3 size: 14 residues. Trimming removed 7 bases from V and 3 bases from J; junction bases left unmatched: 8. CDR3 residues: CATILGTGGYEQYV. CDR3 bases: TGTGCCACCATCTTGGGGACAGGAGGCTACGAGCAGTACGTC.

The CDR3 reads CASSYDRASSGNTIYF. CDR3 nucleotides: TGTGCCAGCAGCTACGACAGAGCTAGCTCTGGAAACACCATATATTTT. This rearrangement joins TRBV2 to TRBJ1-3; tentative D call: TRBD1 (5 bases). The CDR3 covers 16 residues. Germline V gene data show CDR1 as SNHLY and CDR2 as FYNNEI. Trimming shortened V by 6 bases and J by 0 bases, and 15 bases separated the two germline ends.

In this sample, this clone turned up a few times. The chain employs TRBV11-1 and TRBJ2-1, with D tentatively TRBD1 (7 bases). CDR1 and CDR2 from the germline V gene are SGHAT and FQDESV (reference sequence). This CDR3 has 16 residues. Trimming removed 2 bases at V and 3 bases at J, with 14 bases between. CDR3 protein: CASSLWGDRFYNEQFF. CDR3 in DNA: TGTGCCAGCAGCTTATGGGGGGACAGATTCTACAATGAGCAGTTCTTC.

This rearrangement joins TRBV18 to TRBJ2-1; 7 nucleotides agree with TRBD2. J gave up 6 bases and V 6 bases, and 11 bases lay outside the gene matches. The CDR3 has 15 residues. The germline CDR1 and CDR2 sequences are KGHSH and LQKENI. The CDR3 here is CASSPGGGGGNEQFF. In nucleotides, the CDR3 is TGTGCCAGCTCCCCGGGCGGCGGGGGTGGCAATGAGCAGTTCTTC.

V and J are TRBV20-1 and TRBJ2-5; the D gene is possibly TRBD1 (6 bases). This CDR3 has 15 residues. In germline, CDR1 is DFQATT, CDR2 SNEGSKA (reference sequence). V gave up 3 bases and J gave up 4 bases, with 18 bases separating them. The CDR3 sequence is CSASMSGHRGETQYF. The CDR3 nucleotides are TGCAGTGCTAGTATGTCGGGACACCGGGGAGAGACCCAGTACTTC.

This clone has only one observation. The V gene is TRBV3-1 (or the pseudogene TRBV3-2), the J gene TRBJ2-5; 10 nucleotides agree with TRBD1. With 7 bases clipped from V and 4 bases from J, the junction kept 12 bases outside the gene matches. This CDR3 is built from 16 residues. The germline V gene has CDR1 LGHDT and CDR2 YNNKEL (reference sequence). The CDR3 is CASTPFSGQGRETQYF. The DNA of the CDR3 is TGTGCCAGCACCCCCTTTTCGGGACAGGGGCGAGAGACCCAGTACTTC.

V gene TRBV2 combines with J gene TRBJ1-3; D gene ambiguous. CDR3 size: 14 residues. Germline V gene sequence: CDR1 SNHLY, CDR2 FYNNEI. The V end was cut by 2 bases, the J end by 7 bases, with 12 bases between. CDR3 nucleotides: TGTGCCAGCAGTGAAATTAGTATCCGGAACACCATATATTTT. Its protein is CASSEISIRNTIYF.

The chain carries TRBV13 and TRBJ1-2, with D perhaps TRBD1 (6 bases). Trimming shortened V by 5 bases and J by 3 bases, and 16 bases separated the two germline ends. The CDR3 length is 15 residues. Germline loops: CDR1 PRHDT, CDR2 FYEKMQ (reference sequence). In DNA, the CDR3 is TGTGCCAGCAGCCAGGGGTGGGGTGTTGACTATGGCTACACCTTC. It is translated as CASSQGWGVDYGYTF.

This sequence joins TRBV9 and TRBJ1-6; TRBD1 is a possible D gene (6 bases). Trimming stripped 0 bases from V and 0 bases from J, with 13 bases between. Per germline, CDR1 SGDLS and CDR2 YYNGEE. This CDR3 region has 18 residues. The CDR3 loop is CASSVGGGGSSYNSPLHF. CDR3 nucleotides: TGTGCCAGCAGCGTAGGAGGGGGAGGGAGCTCCTATAATTCACCCCTCCACTTT.

The gene calls are TRBV20-1 and TRBJ1-6; weak D call: TRBD1 (6 bases). Germline CDR1 and CDR2: DFQATT and SNEGSKA (reference sequence). V lost 3 bases and J 10 bases, leaving 16 bases between the germline ends. CDR3 length: 14 residues. The chain's CDR3 is CSASFKQGNSPLHF. In nucleotides, the CDR3 is TGCAGTGCTAGTTTTAAACAGGGTAACTCACCCCTCCACTTT.

The V gene is TRBV9, the J gene TRBJ1-3; D is uncertain. V lost 0 bases, J lost 7 bases, and 11 bases lay in between. The CDR3 extends over 14 amino acids. Germline values: CDR1 SGDLS, CDR2 YYNGEE. CDR3 residues: CASSVGGGWNTIYF. The CDR3 DNA reads TGTGCCAGCAGCGTAGGCGGAGGGTGGAACACCATATATTTT.

The J gene is TRBJ1-3, the V gene TRBV5-1; D not certain. CDR1 is SGHRS and CDR2 is YFSETQ in the germline V gene. The CDR3 covers 15 residues. V lost 4 bases, J lost 0 bases, and 11 bases lay in between. The CDR3 DNA reads TGCGCCAGCAGCCTTTCACAAAGCTCTGGAAACACCATATATTTT. Its protein product is CASSLSQSSGNTIYF.

This chain joins TRBV6-5 and TRBJ1-1; D may be TRBD1 (5 bases). V lost 5 bases and J lost 5, with 18 bases in between. Germline CDR1 MNHEY, CDR2 SVGAGI. The CDR3 loop spans 15 amino acids. This chain's CDR3 is CASSPRHSRGTEAFF. CDR3 sequence (DNA): TGTGCCAGCAGTCCTCGACATTCACGGGGGACTGAAGCTTTCTTT.

The chain uses TRBV24-1 and TRBJ2-3; the match to TRBD2 covers 7 bases. Germline V gene data show CDR1 as KGHDR and CDR2 as SFDVKD. CDR3 length equals 17 residues. V shed 4 bases and J 2 bases; nucleotides not matched to a gene: 11. The CDR3 DNA sequence: TGTGCCACCAGTGACCGACTGGGGGGGGGACCCACAGATACGCAGTATTTT. Translation gives CATSDRLGGGPTDTQYF.

The CDR3 is CASRTPGANQPQHF. DNA for the CDR3: TGTGCCAGCAGGACCCCGGGAGCCAATCAGCCCCAGCATTTT. The chain employs TRBV6-5 and TRBJ1-5; no clear D. The CDR3 consists of 14 residues. V was clipped by 6 bases and J by 3 bases, with 12 bases between them. Germline V lookup: CDR1 MNHEY, CDR2 SVGAGI.

The chain joins TRBV25-1 to TRBJ2-5; 7 positions match TRBD1. CDR3 length equals 13 residues. Per the germline V gene, CDR1 is MGHDK and CDR2 is SYGVNS. The J segment lost 7 bases and the V segment lost 5 bases, leaving 7 bases of the junction unmatched. The CDR3 coding sequence is TGTGCCAGCAGTCGACAGGGTGCAGGGACCCAGTACTTC. Protein product: CASSRQGAGTQYF.

This clone was found once. The V call is TRBV5-1, the J call TRBJ2-3, with 9 bases aligning to TRBD2. Germline CDR1 is SGHRS and CDR2 is YFSETQ. The CDR3 is 15 amino acids. Trimming cost V 4 bases and J 5 bases; bases outside gene matches: 8. CDR3 residues: CASSPPAGGGDTQYF. CDR3 sequence (DNA): TGCGCCAGCAGCCCACCTGCGGGGGGGGGAGATACGCAGTATTTT.

The chain has TRBV14 and TRBJ2-3; D perhaps matches TRBD1 (6 bases). V was clipped by 1 base and J by 5 bases, with 16 bases between them. Per germline, CDR1 SGHDN and CDR2 FVKESK. This CDR3 spans 16 amino acids. The CDR3 here is CASSQGVRTVGDTQYF. The CDR3 DNA is TGTGCCAGCAGCCAAGGAGTAAGGACAGTGGGAGATACGCAGTATTTT.

Many counts were recorded for this clone. This chain connects TRBV2 to TRBJ1-6; the D is unclear. The V gene's germline CDR1 is SNHLY and CDR2 FYNNEI. V was cut by 8 bases and J by 7 bases, with 9 bases left in between. CDR3 size: 12 residues. CDR3 coding DNA: TGTGCCAGCGCCCCGAGAAATTCACCCCTCCACTTT. As protein: CASAPRNSPLHF. Looking up the rest from reference TRBV2 and TRBJ1-6 gives the full variable domain: EPEVTQTPSHQVTQMGQEVILRCVPISNHLYFYWYRQILGQKVEFLVSFYNNEISEKSEIFDDQFSVERPDGSNFTLKIRSTKLEDSAMYFCASAPRNSPLHFGNGTRLTVT.

The chain couples TRBV13 to TRBJ1-1; D remains ambiguous. The CDR3 runs to 16 residues. V lost 3 bases, J lost 0 bases, and 14 bases lay in between. Germline CDR1 is PRHDT and CDR2 is FYEKMQ (reference sequence). The CDR3 DNA is TGTGCCAGCAGCTTTAAGGAGGGCGGCTTGAACACTGAAGCTTTCTTT. Translating it yields CASSFKEGGLNTEAFF.

V usage is TRBV3-1 (or the pseudogene TRBV3-2) and J usage is TRBJ1-4, with 7 bases identical to TRBD1. This CDR3 has 19 amino acids. V shed 0 bases and J 0 bases; nucleotides not matched to a gene: 10. Germline assignment: CDR1 LGHDT and CDR2 YNNKEL (reference sequence). In DNA form, the CDR3 reads TGTGCCAGCAGCCAAGACTCCGGGACAGCGTCAGCAACTAATGAAAAACTGTTTTTT. Encoded protein: CASSQDSGTASATNEKLFF.

The chain has TRBV6-5 and TRBJ1-5, with 9 bases aligning to TRBD1. Germline values: CDR1 MNHEY, CDR2 SVGAGI. V trimming: 7 bases; J trimming: 5 bases; junction bases outside the gene matches: 6. The CDR3 has 14 amino acids. The CDR3: CASTPGQGHQPQHF. The CDR3 region has the DNA TGTGCCAGCACCCCGGGACAGGGTCATCAGCCCCAGCATTTT.

This chain links TRBV30 with TRBJ1-3; D unclear. CDR1 is GTSNPN and CDR2 is SVGIG in the germline V gene (reference sequence). The V gene lost 8 bases and the J gene lost 2 bases, with 13 bases spanning the gap. CDR3 length: 13 residues. The DNA for the CDR3 is TGTGCCCTTCTCACTGTAGCTGGAAACACCATATATTTT. This gives the protein CALLTVAGNTIYF.

The chain couples TRBV23-1 to TRBJ1-2, with 11 bases that match TRBD1. TRBV23-1 is an open reading frame, and its role is uncertain. This CDR3 is 15 amino acids long. Trimming removed 0 bases from V and 8 bases from J; junction bases left unmatched: 5. The CDR3 region has the DNA TGCGCCAGCAGTCAATCGAGGACAGGGGGCTTAGGCTACACCTTC. This translates into CASSQSRTGGLGYTF.

The V and J genes are TRBV15 and TRBJ1-1; 8 bases fit TRBD1. J lost 4 bases, V lost 3 bases, and 7 bases had no gene match. There are 15 residues in the CDR3. Germline-derived CDR1 and CDR2 are LNHNV and YYDKDF (reference sequence). The DNA of the CDR3 is TGTGCCACCAGCAGCGACAGGGGCAGGCGCACTGAAGCTTTCTTT. Protein: CATSSDRGRRTEAFF.